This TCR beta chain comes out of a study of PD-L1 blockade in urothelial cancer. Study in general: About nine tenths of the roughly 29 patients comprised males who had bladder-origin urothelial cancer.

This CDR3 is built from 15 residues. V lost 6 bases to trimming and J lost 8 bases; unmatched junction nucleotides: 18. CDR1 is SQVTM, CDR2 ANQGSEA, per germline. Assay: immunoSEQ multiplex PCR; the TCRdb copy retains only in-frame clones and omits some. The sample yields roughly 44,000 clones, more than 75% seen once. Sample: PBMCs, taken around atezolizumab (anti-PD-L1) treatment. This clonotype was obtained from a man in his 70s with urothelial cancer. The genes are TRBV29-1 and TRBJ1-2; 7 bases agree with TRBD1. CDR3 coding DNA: TGCAGCGTCCGCAACGTCGGGCAGGGGGTTTTGGGCTACACCTTC. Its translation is CSVRNVGQGVLGYTF.